The entry below describes one TCR beta chain. Antigen unknown. UMIs were added to TCR cDNA along with a universal primer site when it was made by 5'RACE template switching. TCRdb ran MiXCR on the 5' RACE reads and lists one entry per CDR3 protein. This table holds hundreds of thousands of distinct CDR3 sequences, approximately 19% found once. These data originate in a study of T cells after yellow fever vaccination. At the level of the study: The authors prepared low-cell-number fractions using SMART-Seq v4 Ultra Low Input. Overall study findings and caveats: Booster sampling recovered most clones from primary vaccination (nearly 98% CD4, approximately 90% CD8). Overall, a small share of clonotypes was seen in both CD4 and CD8 compartments.

Germline V CDR1 and CDR2: LNHNV, YYDKDF (reference sequence). The germline V and J ends were trimmed by 5 bases and 0 bases, with 11 bases remaining between them. The CDR3 length is 14 residues. The chain employs TRBV15 and TRBJ2-7, with D maybe TRBD1 (5 bases). The sequencing here drew on PBMCs, taken before the yellow fever booster vaccination. The source of this sequence is a man aged 18 to 29 who received the YFV17D yellow fever vaccine. CDR3 residues: CATSPQATSYEQYF. The CDR3 DNA reads TGTGCCACCAGCCCACAGGCGACCTCCTACGAGCAGTACTTC.